The source of this T cell receptor beta chain is a study of T cells in Graves' hyperthyroidism and ophthalmopathy. This CDR3 comprises 18 residues. The V segment lost 6 bases and the J segment 2 bases; nucleotides outside the gene matches: 16. Per germline, CDR1 MNHEY and CDR2 SMNVEV (reference sequence). This clonotype turned up a few times. From RNA transcripts, TCR beta CDR3 regions were amplified. HTBI primers drove first-round RT-PCR of the TCR CDR3. TCRdb analysed the multiplex PCR reads with MiXCR anew, one entry per CDR3 protein. The sample lists about 530,000 distinct CDR3 sequences; more than 15% were seen once.

Material for sequencing was blood. The clonotype comes from a woman younger than 35 with Graves' ophthalmopathy. This chain connects TRBV27 to TRBJ2-1; 7 bases line up with TRBD2. CDR3 coding DNA: TGTGCCAGCAGCCGGTCACTTTTCCGGGGGGTGACCTACAATGAGCAGTTCTTC. Its protein product is CASSRSLFRGVTYNEQFF.